This T cell receptor beta chain came from a study of T-cell memory formation after mild COVID-19. Study-wide points: Memory cells collected pre-infection included some clones that later responded, suggesting cross-reactive memory joined. CD4+ clones that contracted lay mainly in CM and EM; CD8+ ones lay in EMRA.

This clonotype was counted only a few times. Its specificity is not known. TCRdb called the 5' RACE reads again in MiXCR, with one record for every CDR3 protein. Here the sample spans roughly 300,000 distinct CDR3 sequences, 7.5% to 9.5% being singletons. The sequencing sample was made of PBMCs or a T cell subset sorted from them (not recorded which). The clonotype originates from a man younger than 35 who had mild COVID-19 (a few samples of this study predate the infection). Cell type and time point are not known.

CDR3 loop: CASSPGWGGETQYF. The CDR3 DNA reads as TGTGCCAGCTCACCCGGCTGGGGTGGAGAGACCCAGTACTTC. The chain combines TRBV18 with TRBJ2-5; no clear D. This CDR3 is built from 14 residues. Germline-derived CDR1 and CDR2 are KGHSH and LQKENI. V dropped 3 bases and J dropped 4 bases, with 12 bases sitting between them.